This T cell receptor beta chain was documented in a study of cytomegalovirus exposure and HLA in healthy donors. Study information: A previous analysis identified 100 million to 120 million unique TCR beta sequences derived from 180 million or so T cells.

The study ran its PCR with 60 Vbeta and 13 Jbeta primers. Data came from immunoSEQ multiplex PCR; TCRdb stores just in-frame clones and leaves some out. Of approximately 170,000 clones listed, approximately 84% were seen once; the top ten hold approximately 2.5%. This clonotype was obtained from a man aged 25-45 years in good health and CMV-seropositive. The sequenced material came from PBMCs.

CDR3 protein: CASSQGTLHQPQHF. CDR3 coding DNA: TGTGCCAGCAGCCAAGGGACACTACATCAGCCCCAGCATTTT. The V and J genes are TRBV4-2 and TRBJ1-5; D possibly corresponds to TRBD1 (5 bases). The CDR3 consists of 14 residues. Germline V gives CDR1 LGHNA, CDR2 YNFKEQ. The ends were cut back, 1 base at V and 5 bases at J, with 9 bases in the middle.